A selection of T cell receptor beta chains follows, all from one sample in a study of regulatory T cells in long-lasting Graves disease. TCRdb called the multiplex PCR reads again in MiXCR, with one record for every CDR3 protein. The data show 300,000 to 350,000 distinct CDR3 sequences, with roughly a fifth seen just once and about 29% held by the top ten. The input for sequencing was peripheral blood mononuclear cells (PBMCs), taken when the disease was refractory, from a patient treated with antithyroid drugs. The origin of the receptors is a female donor with Graves disease. Both conserved end residues are part of each CDR3. D genes are given only for firm matches. Expanded clones are given a class, and other clones once, few, many or no size at all.

j_call,clone_size,v_call,d_call,cdr3_nt,cdr3_aa
TRBJ2-7,few,TRBV20-1,TRBD2,TGCAGTGCTATCCCCGGGGGGTCCTACGAGCAGTACTTC,CSAIPGGSYEQYF
TRBJ1-3,few,TRBV10-3,-,TGTGCCATCAGTGAGTCGTTGTTAGGATTAGGATCCTCTGGAAACACCATATATTTT,CAISESLLGLGSSGNTIYF
TRBJ1-6,few,TRBV7-9,-,TGTGCCAGCAGCCCACGGGACGGAAATTCACCCCTCCACTTT,CASSPRDGNSPLHF
TRBJ2-7,-,TRBV20-1,TRBD1,TGCAGTGCTAGTAGCCCTACGGGACAGGGGTCTCACGAGCAGTACTTC,CSASSPTGQGSHEQYF
TRBJ1-5,-,TRBV12-3/TRBV12-4,-,TGTGCCAGCAGTTTGGGGCCCCGCCAGCATTTT,CASSLGPRQHF
TRBJ2-5,-,TRBV7-2,TRBD1,TGTGCCAGCAGCTTAACCAAGACAGGGATGGGGACCCAGTACTTC,CASSLTKTGMGTQYF
TRBJ1-4,many,TRBV7-2,-,TGTGCCAGCAGCTTAGGCCGGGAGGGGACATTCTTTGAAAAACTGTTTTTT,CASSLGREGTFFEKLFF
TRBJ1-3,-,TRBV30,-,TGTGCCTGGAGTAAGGGAAACACCATATATTTT,CAWSKGNTIYF
TRBJ1-4,many,TRBV27,-,TGTGCCAGCAGTCCCCTATCAGGGGTAAATAATGAAAAACTGTTTTTT,CASSPLSGVNNEKLFF
TRBJ1-2,few,TRBV19,-,TGTGCCAGTAGTAGATCAGGGTCCTATGGCTACACCTTC,CASSRSGSYGYTF